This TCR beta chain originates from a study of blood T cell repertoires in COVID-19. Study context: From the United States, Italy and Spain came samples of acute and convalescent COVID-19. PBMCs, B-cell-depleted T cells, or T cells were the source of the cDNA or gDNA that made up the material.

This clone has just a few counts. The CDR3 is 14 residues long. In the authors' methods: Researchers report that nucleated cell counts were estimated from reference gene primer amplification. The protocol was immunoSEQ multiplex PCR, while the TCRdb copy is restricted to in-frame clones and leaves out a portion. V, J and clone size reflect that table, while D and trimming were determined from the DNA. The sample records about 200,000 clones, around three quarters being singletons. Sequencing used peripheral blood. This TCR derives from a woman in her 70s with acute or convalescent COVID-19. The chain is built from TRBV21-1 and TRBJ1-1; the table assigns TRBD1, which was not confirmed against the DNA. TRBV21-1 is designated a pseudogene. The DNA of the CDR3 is TGTGCCAGCAGCAAAGATCCAGGGAACACTGAAGCTTTCTTT. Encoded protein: CASSKDPGNTEAFF.